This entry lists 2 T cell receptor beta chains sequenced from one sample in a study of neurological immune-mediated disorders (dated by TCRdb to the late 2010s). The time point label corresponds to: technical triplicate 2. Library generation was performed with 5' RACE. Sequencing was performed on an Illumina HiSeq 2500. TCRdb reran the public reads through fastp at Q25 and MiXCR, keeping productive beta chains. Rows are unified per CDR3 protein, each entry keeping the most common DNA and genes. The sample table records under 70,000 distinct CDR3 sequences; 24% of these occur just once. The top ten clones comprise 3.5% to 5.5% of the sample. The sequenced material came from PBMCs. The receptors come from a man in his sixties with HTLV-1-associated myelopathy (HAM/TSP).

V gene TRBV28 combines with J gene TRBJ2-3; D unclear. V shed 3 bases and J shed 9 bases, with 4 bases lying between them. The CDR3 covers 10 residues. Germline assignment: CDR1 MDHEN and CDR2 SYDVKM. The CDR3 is CASSFETQYF. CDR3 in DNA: TGTGCCAGCAGTTTTGAGACGCAGTATTTT.

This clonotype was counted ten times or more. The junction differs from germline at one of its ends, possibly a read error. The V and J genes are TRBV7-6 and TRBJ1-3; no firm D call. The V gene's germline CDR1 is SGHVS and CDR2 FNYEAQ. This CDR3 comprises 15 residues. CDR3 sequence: CASSPRFGSENTIYF. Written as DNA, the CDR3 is TGTGCCAGCAGCCCCCGTTTTGGATCTGAAAACACCATATATTTT. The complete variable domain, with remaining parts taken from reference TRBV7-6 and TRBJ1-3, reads GAGVSQSPRYKVTKRGQDVALRCDPISGHVSLYWYRQALGQGPEFLTYFNYEAQQDKSGLPNDRFSAERPEGSISTLTIQRTEQRDSAMYRCASSPRFGSENTIYFGEGSWLTVV.